Below, 2 T cell receptor beta chains from the same sample are listed, as sequenced in a study of cytomegalovirus exposure and HLA in healthy donors. Primers: 60 Vbeta forward and 13 Jbeta reverse. Libraries were prepared by immunoSEQ multiplex PCR; TCRdb keeps only in-frame clonotypes and omits some of them. This sample yields around 50,000 clones, of which around 80% are seen a single time; 2.9% belongs to the top ten. Sequencing input: PBMCs. These TCRs come from a man between 45 and 60 years old in good health and CMV-seronegative.

This rearrangement joins TRBV6-6 to TRBJ2-1; TRBD2 aligns across 7 bases. The V gene's germline CDR1 is MNHNY and CDR2 SVGAGI (reference sequence). CDR3 length: 13 amino acids. V dropped 7 bases and J dropped 9; count of bases not matched to a gene: 9. CDR3 sequence reads: CASTKERGGEQFF. CDR3 bases: TGTGCCAGCACCAAAGAGCGGGGAGGTGAGCAGTTCTTC.

The V and J genes are TRBV5-8 and TRBJ1-5; D perhaps matches TRBD1 (5 bases). The germline V and J ends were trimmed by 0 bases and 3 bases, with 10 bases remaining between them. CDR1 is SGHTS and CDR2 is YDEGEE in the germline V gene. This CDR3 is 15 amino acids long. This chain's CDR3 is CASSLALRVNQPQHF. CDR3 bases: TGTGCCAGCAGCTTGGCCCTCAGGGTCAATCAGCCCCAGCATTTT.